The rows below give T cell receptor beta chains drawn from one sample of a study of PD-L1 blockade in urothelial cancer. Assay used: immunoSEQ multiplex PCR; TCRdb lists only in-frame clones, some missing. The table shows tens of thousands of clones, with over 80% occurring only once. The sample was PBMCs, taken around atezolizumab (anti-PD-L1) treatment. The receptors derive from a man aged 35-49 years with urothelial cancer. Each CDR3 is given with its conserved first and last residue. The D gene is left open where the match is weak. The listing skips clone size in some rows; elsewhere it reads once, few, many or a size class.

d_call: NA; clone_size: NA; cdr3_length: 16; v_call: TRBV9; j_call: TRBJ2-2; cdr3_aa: CASSLNRLGEHRGAVF; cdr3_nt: TGTGCCAGCAGCCTGAATCGACTCGGTGAACACCGGGGAGCTGTTTTT
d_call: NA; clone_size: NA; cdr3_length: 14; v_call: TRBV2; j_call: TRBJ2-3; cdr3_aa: CASSRSGSTDTQYF; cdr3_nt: TGTGCCAGCAGTCGGAGCGGTAGCACAGATACGCAGTATTTT
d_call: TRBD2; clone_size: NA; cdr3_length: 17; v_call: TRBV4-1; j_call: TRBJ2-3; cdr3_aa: CASSHGLAGRGTDTQYF; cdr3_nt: TGCGCCAGCAGCCACGGACTAGCGGGGAGGGGAACAGATACGCAGTATTTT
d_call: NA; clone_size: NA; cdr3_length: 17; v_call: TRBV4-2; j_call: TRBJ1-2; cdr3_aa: CASSQDAAGGQGRGYTF; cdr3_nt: TGTGCCAGCAGCCAAGATGCCGCCGGGGGGCAGGGTAGGGGCTACACCTTC
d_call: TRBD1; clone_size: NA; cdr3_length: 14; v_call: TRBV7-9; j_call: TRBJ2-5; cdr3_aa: CASSFRQGGETQYF; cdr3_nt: TGTGCCAGCAGCTTTAGACAGGGGGGAGAGACCCAGTACTTC
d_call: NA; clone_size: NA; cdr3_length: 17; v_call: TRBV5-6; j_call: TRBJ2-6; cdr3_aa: CASSLGLMGPGANVLTF; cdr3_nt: TGTGCCAGCAGCTTGGGTTTGATGGGCCCTGGGGCCAACGTCCTGACTTTC
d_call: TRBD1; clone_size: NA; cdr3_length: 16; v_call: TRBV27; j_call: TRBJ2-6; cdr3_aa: CASMGQGASGANVLTF; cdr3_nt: TGTGCCAGCATGGGACAGGGGGCTTCTGGGGCCAACGTCCTGACTTTC
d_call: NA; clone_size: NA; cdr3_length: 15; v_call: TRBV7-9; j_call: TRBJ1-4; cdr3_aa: CASSLAAATNEKLFF; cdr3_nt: TGTGCCAGCAGCTTAGCAGCTGCAACTAATGAAAAACTGTTTTTT
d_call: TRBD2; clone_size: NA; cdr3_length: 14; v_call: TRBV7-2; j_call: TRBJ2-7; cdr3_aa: CASSLPGGGGEQYF; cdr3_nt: TGTGCCAGCAGCCTACCCGGTGGGGGGGGAGAGCAGTACTTC
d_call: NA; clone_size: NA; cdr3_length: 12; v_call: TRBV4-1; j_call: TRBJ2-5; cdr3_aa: CASSQEVGQKYF; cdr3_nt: TGCGCCAGCAGCCAAGAGGTTGGACAGAAGTACTTC
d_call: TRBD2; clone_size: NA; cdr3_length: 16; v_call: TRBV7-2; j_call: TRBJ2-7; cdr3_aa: CASSPRGSGTPPEQYF; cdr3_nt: TGTGCCAGCAGCCCTCGGGGTAGCGGGACCCCGCCGGAGCAGTACTTC
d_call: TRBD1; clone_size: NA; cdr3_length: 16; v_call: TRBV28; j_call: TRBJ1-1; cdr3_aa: CASSLWRRQGSTEAFF; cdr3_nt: TGTGCCAGCAGTTTATGGAGACGACAGGGGAGCACTGAAGCTTTCTTT
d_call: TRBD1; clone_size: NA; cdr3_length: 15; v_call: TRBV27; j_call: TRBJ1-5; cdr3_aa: CASSMGTGMNQPQHF; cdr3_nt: TGTGCCAGCAGTATGGGGACAGGGATGAATCAGCCCCAGCATTTT
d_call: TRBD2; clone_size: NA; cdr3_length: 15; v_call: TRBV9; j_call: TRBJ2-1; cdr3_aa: CASSVGTSTTHEQFF; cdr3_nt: TGTGCCAGCAGCGTGGGGACTAGTACGACCCATGAGCAGTTCTTC
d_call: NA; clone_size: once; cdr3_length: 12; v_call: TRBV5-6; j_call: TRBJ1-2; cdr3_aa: CASSFPGGGYTF; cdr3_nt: TGTGCCAGCAGTTTCCCGGGGGGAGGCTACACCTTC
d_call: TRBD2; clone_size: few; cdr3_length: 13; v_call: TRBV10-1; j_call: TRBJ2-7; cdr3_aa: CASREGSPGEQYF; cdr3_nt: TGCGCCAGCCGGGAGGGGAGCCCTGGGGAGCAGTACTTC
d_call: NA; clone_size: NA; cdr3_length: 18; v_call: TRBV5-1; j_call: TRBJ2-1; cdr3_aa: CASSLLTTMDLTRAEQFF; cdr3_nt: TGCGCCAGCAGCTTACTTACAACAATGGATTTAACCAGGGCTGAGCAGTTCTTC
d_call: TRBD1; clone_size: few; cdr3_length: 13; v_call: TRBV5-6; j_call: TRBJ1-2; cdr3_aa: CASSLSGQGGYTF; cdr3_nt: TGTGCCAGCAGCTTGTCAGGACAGGGGGGCTACACCTTC
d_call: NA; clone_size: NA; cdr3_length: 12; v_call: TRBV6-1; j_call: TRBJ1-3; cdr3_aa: CASSSDRNTIYF; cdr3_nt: TGTGCCAGCAGTTCGGACAGAAACACCATATATTTT
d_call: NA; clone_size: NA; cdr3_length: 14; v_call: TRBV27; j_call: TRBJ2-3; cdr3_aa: CASSSGPEGDTQYF; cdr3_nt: TGTGCCAGCAGTTCCGGACCGGAGGGGGATACGCAGTATTTT
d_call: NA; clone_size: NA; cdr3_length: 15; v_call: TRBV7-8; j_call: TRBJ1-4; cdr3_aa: CASSSGEQGGEKLFF; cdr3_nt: TGTGCCAGCAGCTCGGGGGAACAAGGTGGTGAAAAACTGTTTTTT
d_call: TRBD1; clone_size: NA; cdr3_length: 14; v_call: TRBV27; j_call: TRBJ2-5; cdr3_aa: CASSFSTGSWTQYF; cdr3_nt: TGTGCCAGCAGTTTCTCGACAGGGTCGTGGACCCAGTACTTC
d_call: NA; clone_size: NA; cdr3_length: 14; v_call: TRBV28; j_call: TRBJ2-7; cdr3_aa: CASSPTQAPYEQYF; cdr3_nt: TGTGCCAGCAGCCCGACCCAGGCCCCTTACGAGCAGTACTTC
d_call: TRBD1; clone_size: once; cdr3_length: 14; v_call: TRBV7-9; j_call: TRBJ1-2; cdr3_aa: CASSFSTGLDGYTF; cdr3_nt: TGTGCCAGCAGCTTCTCGACAGGGTTGGATGGCTACACCTTC
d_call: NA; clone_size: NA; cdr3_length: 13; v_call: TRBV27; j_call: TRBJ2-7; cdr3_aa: CASSHGTKYEQYF; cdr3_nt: TGTGCCAGCAGTCACGGGACAAAATACGAGCAGTACTTC
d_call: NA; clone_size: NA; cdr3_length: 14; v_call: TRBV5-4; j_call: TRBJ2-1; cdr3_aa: CASSLAWRNNEQFF; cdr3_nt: TGTGCCAGCAGCTTGGCCTGGCGGAACAATGAGCAGTTCTTC
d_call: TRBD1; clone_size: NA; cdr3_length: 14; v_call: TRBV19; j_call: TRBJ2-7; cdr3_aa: CASNSGTAPYEQYF; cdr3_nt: TGTGCCAGTAACTCCGGGACAGCGCCCTACGAGCAGTACTTC
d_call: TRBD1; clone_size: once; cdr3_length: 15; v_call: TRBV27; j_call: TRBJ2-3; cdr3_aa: CASSHEGQGTDTQYF; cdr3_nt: TGTGCCAGCAGTCACGAGGGACAGGGCACAGATACGCAGTATTTT
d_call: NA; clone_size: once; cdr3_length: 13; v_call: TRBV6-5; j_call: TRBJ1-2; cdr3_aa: CAVRGRRNYGYTF; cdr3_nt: TGTGCCGTCAGGGGCCGCCGGAACTATGGCTACACCTTC
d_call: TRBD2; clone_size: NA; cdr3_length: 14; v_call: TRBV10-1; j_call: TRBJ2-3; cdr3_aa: CASSVAGGTDTQYF; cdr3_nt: TGCGCCAGCAGCGTAGCGGGAGGAACAGATACGCAGTATTTT
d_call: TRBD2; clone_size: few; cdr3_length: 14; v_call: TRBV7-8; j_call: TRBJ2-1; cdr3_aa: CASSLGTSRNEQFF; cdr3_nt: TGTGCCAGCAGCTTAGGGACTAGCAGGAATGAGCAGTTCTTC
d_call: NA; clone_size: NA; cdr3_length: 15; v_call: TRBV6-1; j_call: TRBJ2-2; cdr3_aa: CASSVWKGGAGELFF; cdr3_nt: TGTGCCAGCAGTGTGTGGAAAGGGGGTGCCGGGGAGCTGTTTTTT
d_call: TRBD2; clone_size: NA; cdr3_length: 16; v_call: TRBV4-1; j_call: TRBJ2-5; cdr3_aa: CASSLTSGSREETQYF; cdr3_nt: TGCGCCAGCAGCCTAACTAGCGGGAGTAGAGAGGAGACCCAGTACTTC
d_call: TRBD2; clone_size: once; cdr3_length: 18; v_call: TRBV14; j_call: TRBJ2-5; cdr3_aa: CASSQGRSTSGRGETQYF; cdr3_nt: TGTGCCAGCAGCCAAGGGCGGTCGACTAGCGGGAGAGGGGAGACCCAGTACTTC
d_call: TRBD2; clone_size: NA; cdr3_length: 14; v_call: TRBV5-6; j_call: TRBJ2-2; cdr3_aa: CASSPRGVGGELFF; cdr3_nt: TGTGCCAGCAGCCCGCGGGGGGTGGGCGGGGAGCTGTTTTTT
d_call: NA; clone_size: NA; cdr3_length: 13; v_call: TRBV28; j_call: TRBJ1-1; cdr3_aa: CASKSGSNTEAFF; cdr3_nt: TGTGCCAGCAAGAGTGGGAGTAACACTGAAGCTTTCTTT
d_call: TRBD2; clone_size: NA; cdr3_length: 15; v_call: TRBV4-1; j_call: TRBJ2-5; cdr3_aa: CASSQGSGSGETQYF; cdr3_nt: TGCGCCAGCAGCCAAGGTAGCGGGAGTGGTGAGACCCAGTACTTC